The clone carrying this T cell receptor beta chain was counted between two and nine times. Its cognate antigen is unknown. The record originates from a study of shared clonotypes between healthy human individuals. Study-wide background: Researchers assigned three CD4 naive, three CD4 memory, two CD8 naive and one CD8 memory plate to each donor.

This CDR3 has 14 residues. CDR1 is SNHLY and CDR2 is FYNNEI in the germline V gene. Trimming removed 6 bases from V and 8 bases from J, with 16 bases in between. Study-wide results and limits: For naive CD4 cells, 4% to 5% of clonotypes were shared across a handful of donors.

Sequenced by immunoSEQ multiplex PCR; TCRdb stores in-frame clones only, minus some. The repertoire holds about a million clones, with over 75% as singletons. Material: memory CD4+ T cells sorted from blood. Subset meaning: CD45RA-negative fraction. V gene TRBV2 combines with J gene TRBJ1-4, with a weak D call TRBD1 (5 bases). The sequence was collected from a man younger than 30 in good health. CDR3 DNA: TGTGCCAGCAGCGCGGGACTGCCTGAAGAAAAACTGTTTTTT. Its translation is CASSAGLPEEKLFF.